The rows below give T cell receptor beta chains drawn from one sample of a study of CD8 T cells in ankylosing spondylitis. TCRdb re-derived calls from the 5' RACE reads in MiXCR, one entry per CDR3 protein. The data contain 290,000 or so distinct CDR3 sequences, 20% of them seen just once; the ten biggest clones take up roughly 3.6%. Material for sequencing was blood, either unsorted or a sorted T cell fraction (not recorded which). The receptors shown here come from a female donor with ankylosing spondylitis or in good health (not recorded which). CDR3s include the opening cysteine and the closing phenylalanine or tryptophan. The D gene is left open where the match is weak. The size entry is marked missing in some rows and otherwise reads once, few, many or a size class.

cdr3_aa cdr3_nt d_call j_call v_call clone_size
CATSRDGPGGFDEQFF TGTGCCACCAGCAGAGATGGTCCAGGGGGATTTGATGAGCAGTTCTTC TRBD1 TRBJ2-1 TRBV15 .
CASSPQRIHEQYF TGTGCCAGCTCACCACAAAGGATCCACGAGCAGTACTTC . TRBJ2-7 TRBV18 once
CASSLGTGFRAFF TGTGCCAGCAGTTTAGGGACAGGGTTCCGAGCTTTCTTT TRBD1 TRBJ1-1 TRBV12-3/TRBV12-4 .
CASSRDSGGTDFLNTEAFF TGTGCCAGCAGCCGGGATTCGGGCGGGACAGATTTTCTGAACACTGAAGCTTTCTTT TRBD1 TRBJ1-1 TRBV4-2 .
CASSPRGDYTETQYF TGTGCCAGCAGCCCCAGAGGGGATTATACGGAGACCCAGTACTTC . TRBJ2-5 TRBV7-9 .
CSSLTAGLLGETQYF TGCAGCTCCCTGACGGCGGGACTTCTCGGGGAGACCCAGTACTTC . TRBJ2-5 TRBV29-1 many
CSADRGGGWGYTF TGCAGTGCTGACCGCGGTGGGGGATGGGGCTACACCTTC . TRBJ1-2 TRBV20-1 .
CSARKGQALRTDTQYF TGCAGTGCTAGAAAGGGACAGGCTCTTCGCACAGATACGCAGTATTTT TRBD1 TRBJ2-3 TRBV20-1 .
CSVRTGGRFVEAFF TGCAGCGTTAGGACAGGGGGCAGGTTTGTTGAAGCTTTCTTT TRBD1 TRBJ1-1 TRBV29-1 .
CATSLNYGYTF TGTGCCACCAGCCTAAACTATGGCTACACCTTC . TRBJ1-2 TRBV15 few
CASSPGGLGNEQFF TGTGCCAGTAGTCCTGGGGGTTTAGGAAATGAGCAGTTCTTC . TRBJ2-1 TRBV19 .
CASSPRQENSPLHF TGTGCCAGCTCACCCCGACAGGAAAATTCACCCCTCCACTTT . TRBJ1-6 TRBV18 .
CASSPTGSQPQHF TGTGCCAGCAGCCCAACGGGGAGTCAGCCCCAGCATTTT . TRBJ1-5 TRBV7-9 .
CASSLDAARDTEAFF TGCGCCAGCAGCTTGGATGCGGCGCGGGACACTGAAGCTTTCTTT . TRBJ1-1 TRBV5-1 .
CASSLAGEGEKLFF TGTGCCAGCAGCTTAGCAGGGGAAGGGGAAAAACTGTTTTTT . TRBJ1-4 TRBV7-2 .
CVSSNDIQGEKLFF TGTGTCAGCAGCAACGACATACAAGGTGAAAAACTGTTTTTT . TRBJ1-4 TRBV21-1 .
CSARDSSGRSYEQYF TGCAGCGCCCGAGACTCTAGCGGACGCTCCTACGAGCAGTACTTC TRBD2 TRBJ2-7 TRBV20-1 few
CATSARGQGNTEAFF TGTGCCACCAGCGCGCGGGGACAGGGGAACACTGAAGCTTTCTTT TRBD1 TRBJ1-1 TRBV15 .
CASSFGQGTEQFF TGTGCCAGTAGTTTCGGACAGGGGACTGAGCAGTTCTTC TRBD1 TRBJ2-1 TRBV19 once
CASSLQGYSPLHF TGTGCCAGCAGTTTACAGGGATACTCACCCCTCCACTTT . TRBJ1-6 TRBV27 .
CASIDGGKGVDTQYF TGTGCCAGCATCGACGGGGGAAAGGGCGTCGATACGCAGTATTTT . TRBJ2-3 TRBV6-2/TRBV6-3 many
CASRKERGLWQFF TGTGCCAGCAGGAAGGAGCGGGGTCTATGGCAGTTCTTC TRBD2 TRBJ2-1 TRBV12-3/TRBV12-4 .
CASSRTSGSPYEQYF TGTGCCAGCAGCCGGACTAGCGGGAGTCCCTACGAGCAGTACTTC TRBD2 TRBJ2-7 TRBV11-2 few
CSPGHLETQYF TGCAGTCCGGGACACCTAGAGACCCAGTACTTC . TRBJ2-5 TRBV20-1 many